Listed here are 25 T cell receptor beta chains from one sample, sequenced in a study of T cells after yellow fever vaccination. Each CDR3 protein is one row after TCRdb ran MiXCR on the 5' RACE reads. The table shows hundreds of thousands of distinct CDR3 sequences, with around a fifth occurring only once. Specimen: PBMCs, collected 20 to 25 days after the first yellow fever vaccination. The origin of the receptors is a man younger than 30 who received the YFV17D yellow fever vaccine.

Only a few counts were recorded for this clonotype. V gene TRBV7-3 combines with J gene TRBJ2-3; D may be TRBD2 (6 bases). In germline, CDR1 is SGHTA, CDR2 FQGTGA. The CDR3 is made up of 17 amino acids. The V gene lost 1 base and the J gene lost 9 bases, with 23 bases spanning the gap. The CDR3 reads CASSLMGREAHIDTQYF. CDR3 coding DNA: TGTGCCAGCAGCTTAATGGGCAGGGAGGCGCATATAGACACGCAGTATTTT.

Only a few counts were recorded for this clonotype. The chain has TRBV4-2 and TRBJ1-5; possibly TRBD1 for D (5 bases). Trimming left V 0 bases short and J 3 bases short, with 12 bases between. The CDR3 is made up of 16 amino acids. CDR1 is LGHNA, CDR2 YNFKEQ, per germline. CDR3 sequence (DNA): TGTGCCAGCAGCCAAGAGATTAGGGGTAACAATCAGCCCCAGCATTTT. Translating it yields CASSQEIRGNNQPQHF.

The V and J genes are TRBV4-2 and TRBJ2-2; 8 nucleotides line up with TRBD2. In germline, CDR1 is LGHNA, CDR2 YNFKEQ. V lost 1 base to trimming and J lost 1 base; unmatched junction nucleotides: 2. The CDR3 contains 16 residues. CDR3 coding DNA: TGTGCCAGCAGCCAAGCTCTAGCGGGGAACACCGGGGAGCTGTTTTTT. Its protein product is CASSQALAGNTGELFF.

This clonotype was detected a few times. The rearrangement joins TRBV7-2 to TRBJ1-3; possibly TRBD1 for D (5 bases). Trimming removed 0 bases at V and 3 bases at J, with 9 bases between. Per germline, CDR1 SGHTA and CDR2 FQGNSA. CDR3 length equals 15 residues. CDR3 amino acids: CASSLAGAVGNTIYF. The CDR3 DNA reads as TGTGCCAGCAGCTTAGCAGGGGCAGTTGGAAACACCATATATTTT.

This clonotype was seen a handful of times. This rearrangement joins TRBV7-2 to TRBJ1-1, with D perhaps TRBD1 (5 bases). CDR3 size: 12 residues. V lost 2 bases, J lost 10 bases, and 11 bases lay in between. The germline V gene has CDR1 SGHTA and CDR2 FQGNSA. CDR3 sequence (DNA): TGTGCCAGCAGCTTACAGTCAGGGACAGCTTTCTTT. The encoded protein is CASSLQSGTAFF.

Within the sample, this clonotype is medium-sized. CDR3 amino acids: CASSYTSGGQRLTDTQYF. The DNA of the CDR3 is TGTGCCAGCAGTTATACCTCCGGAGGACAGCGTCTCACAGATACGCAGTATTTT. This chain joins TRBV6-5 and TRBJ2-3; weak D call: TRBD1 (6 bases). Germline CDR1 reads MNHEY; CDR2 reads SVGAGI. This CDR3 is built from 18 residues. Trimming removed 3 bases at V and 2 bases at J, with 21 bases between.

This clonotype was counted only a few times. The chain carries TRBV6-2 or TRBV6-3 and TRBJ2-2, with D perhaps TRBD1 (6 bases). Germline CDR1 and CDR2: MNHEY and SVGEGT. The CDR3 consists of 14 residues. The V end was cut by 9 bases, the J end by 5 bases, with 16 bases between. The CDR3 region is CASLPGQMTGELFF. The CDR3 DNA reads as TGTGCCAGTTTACCGGGACAAATGACCGGGGAGCTGTTTTTT.

This clonotype has only a few counts. In DNA form, the CDR3 reads TGTGCCAGCAGCCAAGATGCGGCGGGGACTTTCACAGATACGCAGTATTTT. Translation: CASSQDAAGTFTDTQYF. The rearrangement links TRBV4-2 to TRBJ2-3, with a possible D match to TRBD2 (6 bases). Trimming cost V 0 bases and J 2 bases, with 15 bases left between them. There are 17 residues in the CDR3. Germline CDR1 is LGHNA and CDR2 is YNFKEQ.

The V gene is TRBV12-3 or TRBV12-4, the J gene TRBJ2-3; D is ambiguous. V gave up 7 bases and J gave up 0 bases, with 17 bases separating them. The CDR3 totals 16 residues. The CDR3 protein is CASTYLAVTSTDTQYF. In DNA, the CDR3 is TGTGCCAGCACTTACCTTGCGGTTACTAGCACAGATACGCAGTATTTT.

J is TRBJ2-2 and V is TRBV10-1, with 12 bases fitting TRBD1. The junction had 5 bases not matched to a gene; V was cut back by 8 bases and J by 7 bases. In germline, CDR1 is WNHNN, CDR2 SYGVQD (reference sequence). This CDR3 contains 14 residues. CDR3 coding DNA: TGCGCCAGCTGGGACAGGGGGCGCCTCGGGGAGCTGTTTTTT. Translation gives CASWDRGRLGELFF.

This clonotype showed up just a few times. The rearrangement links TRBV20-1 to TRBJ1-5, with D possibly matching TRBD1 (5 bases). The ends were cut back, 2 bases at V and 6 bases at J, with 14 bases in the middle. The CDR3 contains 14 residues. Per germline, CDR1 DFQATT and CDR2 SNEGSKA (reference sequence). The CDR3 spells CSARNPGSSQPQHF. CDR3 in DNA: TGCAGTGCTAGAAACCCAGGGTCAAGTCAGCCCCAGCATTTT.

This clonotype was detected only once. This rearrangement joins TRBV7-9 to TRBJ2-7, with 13 bases matching TRBD2. The CDR3 runs 15 residues. Germline CDR1 reads SEHNR; CDR2 reads FQNEAQ (reference sequence). Trimming at V came to 5 bases and at J to 3 bases, leaving 4 bases not matched to a gene. As DNA, the CDR3 is TGTGCCAGCAGCCCTTGGACTAGCGGGGGCTACGAGCAGTACTTC. Amino acids: CASSPWTSGGYEQYF. Using reference TRBV7-9 and TRBJ2-7 for the parts outside the CDR3, the full variable domain is DTGVSQNPRHKITKRGQNVTFRCDPISEHNRLYWYRQTLGQGPEFLTYFQNEAQLEKSRLLSDRFSAERPKGSFSTLEIQRTEQGDSAMYLCASSPWTSGGYEQYFGPGTRLTVT.

The chain carries TRBV30 and TRBJ2-2, with D possibly TRBD2 on 7 matching bases. The germline V and J ends were trimmed by 3 bases and 3 bases, with 14 bases remaining between them. The CDR3 runs 15 residues. The germline V gene has CDR1 GTSNPN and CDR2 SVGIG (reference sequence). DNA of the CDR3: TGTGCCTGGAGCCGGGGGCGGGGGCACACCGGGGAGCTGTTTTTT. Protein sequence: CAWSRGRGHTGELFF.

This clonotype was found a few times. This sequence joins TRBV29-1 and TRBJ2-1; 11 bases map to TRBD1. The germline V gene has CDR1 SQVTM and CDR2 ANQGSEA. V gave up 6 bases and J gave up 8 bases; unmatched junction bases: 12. There are 15 residues in the CDR3. The CDR3 coding sequence is TGCAGCGTAGACCCCGGGACAGGGGGAAGGGATGAGCAGTTCTTC. Amino acids: CSVDPGTGGRDEQFF.

The J gene is TRBJ2-1, the V gene TRBV6-2 or TRBV6-3; D possibly corresponds to TRBD1 (6 bases). Germline-derived CDR1 and CDR2 are MNHEY and SVGEGT. V was pared by 4 bases and J by 8 bases, with 15 bases between. The CDR3 has 14 residues. CDR3 in amino acids: CASSFVHRDHEQFF. CDR3 DNA sequence: TGTGCCAGCAGTTTTGTCCACAGGGACCATGAGCAGTTCTTC.

This clonotype was seen more than once but under ten times. The chain employs TRBV14 and TRBJ2-3, with D perhaps TRBD1 (6 bases). Between the trimmed V and J ends, which lost 2 bases and 2 bases, there was a span of 17 bases. CDR1 is SGHDN, CDR2 FVKESK, per germline. There are 17 residues in the CDR3. For the CDR3, the DNA is TGTGCCAGCAGCCAACGAATAACAGGGACGATCACAGATACGCAGTATTTT. This encodes CASSQRITGTITDTQYF.

This clonotype was observed many times. The rearrangement uses TRBV18 and TRBJ2-5, with 7 bases matching TRBD1. Germline V gene lookup returns CDR1 KGHSH and CDR2 LQKENI. The junction had 6 bases not matched to a gene; V was cut back by 5 bases and J by 3 bases. The CDR3 totals 14 residues. CDR3 amino acids: CASSSRGNKETQYF. In DNA form, the CDR3 reads TGTGCCAGCTCATCCAGGGGGAACAAAGAGACCCAGTACTTC.

This clonotype was counted a few times. This chain uses TRBV28 with TRBJ1-2; D is unclear. Germline CDR1 reads MDHEN; CDR2 reads SYDVKM. This CDR3 is built from 13 residues. Trimming took off 2 bases at V and 4 bases at J, with 8 bases between the two ends. The CDR3 coding sequence is TGTGCCAGCAGTTTACAGACGTTCTATGGCTACACCTTC. Its protein is CASSLQTFYGYTF.

This clonotype was seen more than once but under ten times. The CDR3 loop is CASSSLAASTDTQYF. The CDR3 DNA follows: TGTGCCAGCAGCTCACTAGCGGCTTCCACAGATACGCAGTATTTT. This sequence joins TRBV7-3 and TRBJ2-3; 8 bases map to TRBD2. V shed 4 bases, J shed 2 bases, and the junction held 5 bases outside the gene matches. The CDR3 is 15 amino acids. Germline V CDR1 and CDR2: SGHTA, FQGTGA.

This clonotype appeared a few times. The CDR3 DNA reads TGCAGTGCTAGATGGGAGAGGGGCATGAACACTGAAGCTTTCTTT. This encodes CSARWERGMNTEAFF. The V and J genes are TRBV20-1 and TRBJ1-1; D is possibly TRBD1 (5 bases). Between the trimmed V and J ends, which lost 2 bases and 0 bases, there was a span of 13 bases. Germline CDR1 and CDR2: DFQATT and SNEGSKA (reference sequence). The length of the CDR3 is 15 residues.

The rearrangement links TRBV7-9 to TRBJ2-1; weak D call: TRBD1 (6 bases). CDR1 and CDR2 from the germline V gene are SEHNR and FQNEAQ (reference sequence). Trimming stripped 3 bases from V and 0 bases from J, with 12 bases between. The CDR3 runs to 16 residues. Here the CDR3 reads CASSLDSRSSYNEQFF. CDR3 bases: TGTGCCAGCAGCTTGGACAGTCGAAGCTCCTACAATGAGCAGTTCTTC.

This clonotype was observed a handful of times. V is TRBV10-2 and J is TRBJ2-2; 10 bases map to TRBD1. Germline-derived CDR1 and CDR2 are WSHSY and SAAADI. The V and J ends lost 8 bases and 7 bases, in that order; junction bases with no gene match: 16. CDR3 length equals 17 residues. In nucleotides, the CDR3 is TGCGCCAGCCAAATTACCCGGGACAGGGGTTTTAGCGGGGAGCTGTTTTTT. Translated, it gives CASQITRDRGFSGELFF.

This clonotype showed up just a few times. The chain employs TRBV7-9 and TRBJ1-2; no reliable D call. The germline CDR1 and CDR2 sequences are SEHNR and FQNEAQ (reference sequence). This CDR3 has 11 amino acids. V dropped 3 bases and J dropped 8 bases, with 7 bases sitting between them. The CDR3 sequence: CASSLGRGYTF. The CDR3 DNA follows: TGTGCCAGCAGCTTGGGTCGGGGCTACACCTTC.

The V call is TRBV18, the J call TRBJ1-4; tentatively, D is TRBD1 (6 bases). Trimming removed 0 bases from V and 6 bases from J, with 14 bases in between. CDR1 is KGHSH, CDR2 LQKENI, per germline. The CDR3 length is 16 residues. CDR3 protein: CASSPPGPGDHEKLFF. Here the CDR3 DNA reads TGTGCCAGCTCACCACCGGGTCCAGGGGATCATGAAAAACTGTTTTTT.

This chain uses TRBV7-2 with TRBJ2-7; D possibly corresponds to TRBD2 (7 bases). This CDR3 contains 17 residues. The germline V gene encodes CDR1 SGHTA and CDR2 FQGNSA. V was trimmed by 5 bases and J by 2 bases, leaving 22 bases between them. In nucleotides, the CDR3 is TGTGCCAGCAGCCTGGTCTGGGGGGGGCTTCACCCCTACGAGCAGTACTTC. Translated, it gives CASSLVWGGLHPYEQYF.